Shown below are 30 T cell receptor beta chains from a single sample sequenced in a study of T cell repertoires in cytomegalovirus infection. No antigen has been identified for these receptors. TCRdb fed the reads into MiXCR, producing one record per CDR3 protein. The sample consists of 60,000 to 75,000 distinct CDR3 sequences, around 21% of them appearing once. Material: PBMCs, sequenced either directly or after in vitro stimulation (not recorded which). The source of these receptors is a human donor in good health (CMV status not recorded). Some clones in this sample may be carry-over from other donors' samples.

This clonotype was seen many times. The chain couples TRBV6-2 or TRBV6-3 to TRBJ2-5; D is unclear. Germline CDR1 reads MNHEY; CDR2 reads SVGEGT. V lost 5 bases and J lost 2, with 9 bases in between. This CDR3 spans 13 amino acids. Here the CDR3 DNA reads TGTGCCAGCAGTCGGACGGAACAAGAGACCCAGTACTTC. Translation gives CASSRTEQETQYF.

This clonotype was counted ten times or more. V gene TRBV10-3 combines with J gene TRBJ2-5; tentatively, D is TRBD2 (6 bases). The CDR3 contains 14 residues. The V and J ends lost 2 bases and 5 bases respectively, with 12 bases between them. CDR1 ENHRY and CDR2 SYGVKD come from the germline V gene. The DNA of the CDR3 is TGTGCCATCAGTGAGCTACGGGAGCGGGAGACCCAGTACTTC. Translation gives CAISELRERETQYF.

The chain is built from TRBV5-5 and TRBJ2-2; 11 nucleotides match TRBD2. CDR3 length: 16 amino acids. The germline CDR1 and CDR2 sequences are SGHKS and YYEKEE (reference sequence). V lost 5 bases, J lost 4 bases, and 7 bases stayed unmatched. The DNA for the CDR3 is TGTGCCAGCAGTGTAGCGGGAGGGGGATCCACCGGGGAGCTGTTTTTT. As protein: CASSVAGGGSTGELFF.

This clonotype was detected ten times or more. The chain links TRBV12-3 or TRBV12-4 to TRBJ2-1; 8 nucleotides agree with TRBD2. There are 16 residues in the CDR3. V was pared by 6 bases and J by 2 bases, with 9 bases of the junction left unmatched. The CDR3 spells CASRSSWTSPYNEQFF. The CDR3 nucleotides read TGTGCCAGCAGATCGTCATGGACTAGCCCCTACAATGAGCAGTTCTTC.

This clonotype was found many times. The chain uses TRBV6-2 or TRBV6-3 and TRBJ2-6; D unresolved. From germline, CDR1 is MNHEY and CDR2 SVGEGT. V lost 0 bases and J 1 base, leaving 10 bases between the germline ends. This CDR3 spans 17 amino acids. The DNA for the CDR3 is TGTGCCAGCAGTTACTCCCTTACAGAGTCTGGGGCCAACGTCCTGACTTTC. Translated: CASSYSLTESGANVLTF.

This clonotype occurred a few times. This chain links TRBV5-6 with TRBJ1-1, with 9 bases fitting TRBD1. V lost 4 bases, J lost 2 bases, and 12 bases stayed unmatched. The CDR3 covers 17 residues. Looked up from germline, CDR1 is SGHDT and CDR2 is YYEEEE. CDR3 region: CASSPKPGTGINTEAFF. The CDR3 coding sequence is TGTGCCAGCAGCCCGAAGCCGGGGACAGGGATTAACACTGAAGCTTTCTTT.

The CDR3: CASSLARAGDQETQYF. CDR3 sequence (DNA): TGTGCCAGCAGCTTAGCGCGGGCGGGAGATCAAGAGACCCAGTACTTC. The rearrangement links TRBV7-9 to TRBJ2-5, with 7 bases lining up with TRBD2. Germline V gene lookup returns CDR1 SEHNR and CDR2 FQNEAQ (reference sequence). V lost 0 bases, J lost 2 bases, and 6 bases stayed unmatched. This CDR3 is 16 amino acids long.

V usage is TRBV19 and J usage is TRBJ1-2; perhaps TRBD1 as D (5 bases). V gave up 3 bases and J gave up 9 bases, with 17 bases separating them. CDR1 is LNHDA, CDR2 SQIVND, per germline (reference sequence). This CDR3 comprises 14 residues. CDR3 DNA: TGTGCCAGTAGTATTGGGCGGACAACGGGGAGCTACACCTTC. Its translation: CASSIGRTTGSYTF.

This clonotype was picked up many times. The CDR3 DNA is TGTGCCATCGATCCGGGGACTAGCGGGAGCACAGATACGCAGTATTTT. Its translation: CAIDPGTSGSTDTQYF. V usage is TRBV10-3 and J usage is TRBJ2-3; 12 nucleotides align to TRBD2. V lost 8 bases and J lost 0; bases outside the gene matches: 6. The V gene's germline CDR1 is ENHRY and CDR2 SYGVKD. This CDR3 region has 16 residues.

The chain is built from TRBV7-2 and TRBJ2-2; 10 bases agree with TRBD2. The length of the CDR3 is 16 residues. CDR1 SGHTA and CDR2 FQGNSA come from the germline V gene. V dropped 5 bases and J dropped 4; count of bases not matched to a gene: 7. The CDR3 reads CASSPRTSGLTGELFF. The CDR3 DNA follows: TGTGCCAGCAGCCCCCGGACTAGCGGCCTCACCGGGGAGCTGTTTTTT.

J is TRBJ2-1 and V is TRBV10-3, with TRBD2 matching over 7 bases. The junction had 4 bases not matched to a gene; V was cut back by 0 bases and J by 5 bases. This CDR3 contains 15 residues. Per germline, CDR1 ENHRY and CDR2 SYGVKD. CDR3 residues: CAISESVTSDNEQFF. For the CDR3, the DNA is TGTGCCATCAGTGAGTCTGTAACTAGCGACAATGAGCAGTTCTTC.

The chain recombines TRBV7-2 with TRBJ2-7; D is unclear. This CDR3 has 16 amino acids. The germline V gene encodes CDR1 SGHTA and CDR2 FQGNSA. Deletions cut 1 base from V and 0 bases from J, with 13 bases between. The CDR3 sequence is CASSLEFAGFSYEQYF. CDR3 sequence (DNA): TGTGCCAGCAGCTTAGAGTTCGCCGGCTTCTCCTACGAGCAGTACTTC.

The chain employs TRBV19 and TRBJ2-1; 10 nucleotides line up with TRBD1. The V gene's germline CDR1 is LNHDA and CDR2 SQIVND (reference sequence). This CDR3 contains 15 residues. V shed 5 bases and J 3 bases; nucleotides not matched to a gene: 4. The CDR3 loop reads CASSPDRGYYNEQFF. The CDR3, as DNA: TGTGCCAGTAGTCCGGACAGGGGGTACTACAATGAGCAGTTCTTC.

The rearrangement links TRBV11-2 to TRBJ2-5, with D perhaps assigned TRBD1 or TRBD2 (6 bases each). This CDR3 is built from 14 residues. From germline, CDR1 is SGHAT and CDR2 FQNNGV. V was pared by 8 bases and J by 4 bases, with 17 bases between. The DNA of the CDR3 is TGTGCCAGCGCCAACAGGGAGGTGGGAGAGACCCAGTACTTC. It translates to CASANREVGETQYF. The whole variable domain, filled in from reference TRBV11-2 and TRBJ2-5, reads EAGVAQSPRYKIIEKRQSVAFWCNPISGHATLYWYQQILGQGPKLLIQFQNNGVVDDSQLPKDRFSAERLKGVDSTLKIQPAKLEDSAVYLCASANREVGETQYFGPGTRLLVL.

The chain couples TRBV12-3 or TRBV12-4 to TRBJ1-1, with a possible D match to TRBD1 (6 bases). This CDR3 contains 13 residues. Between the trimmed V and J ends, which lost 6 bases and 1 base, there was a span of 9 bases. Here the CDR3 DNA reads TGTGCCAGCAGGTACAGGGCGAACACTGAAGCTTTCTTT. Residues: CASRYRANTEAFF.

The sample holds many counts of this clonotype. V and J are TRBV12-3 or TRBV12-4 and TRBJ2-6, with 9 positions matching TRBD1. This CDR3 has 17 amino acids. V trimming: 6 bases; J trimming: 0 bases; junction bases outside the gene matches: 6. The CDR3 DNA follows: TGTGCCAGCAGGGGACAGGGACTCTTCTCTGGGGCCAACGTCCTGACTTTC. This sequence encodes CASRGQGLFSGANVLTF.

V usage is TRBV19 and J usage is TRBJ2-3; D gene uncertain. Trimming took 6 bases from V and 4 from J, leaving 11 bases between them. CDR3 length: 13 residues. Germline V gene data show CDR1 as LNHDA and CDR2 as SQIVND (reference sequence). The CDR3, as DNA: TGTGCCAGTAGATCCGAGAACGCAGATACGCAGTATTTT. Protein product: CASRSENADTQYF.

The chain carries TRBV12-3 or TRBV12-4 and TRBJ1-3, with a weak D call TRBD1 (6 bases). V gave up 5 bases and J gave up 0 bases, with 11 bases separating them. CDR3 length: 15 amino acids. The CDR3 nucleotides read TGTGCCAGCAGTGCCCAGGGGAGCTCTGGAAACACCATATATTTT. Translation: CASSAQGSSGNTIYF.

This clonotype appeared a few times. V is TRBV7-2 and J is TRBJ2-3, with D possibly TRBD2 on 5 matching bases. Germline lookup yields CDR1 SGHTA and CDR2 FQGNSA. There are 21 residues in the CDR3. V gave up 1 base and J gave up 0 bases, with 26 bases separating them. The CDR3 protein is CASSLGVAPGPAALSTDTQYF. CDR3 DNA sequence: TGTGCCAGCAGCTTAGGTGTCGCGCCGGGCCCAGCGGCGCTTAGCACAGATACGCAGTATTTT.

The chain links TRBV12-3 or TRBV12-4 to TRBJ2-1; 10 bases fit TRBD2. This CDR3 is built from 12 residues. V lost 8 bases to trimming and J lost 14 bases; unmatched junction nucleotides: 9. CDR3 sequence reads: CASGGSGTSEFF. CDR3 bases: TGTGCCAGCGGGGGATCCGGGACTAGCGAGTTCTTC.

The table lists this clonotype with a few counts. The chain is built from TRBV12-5 and TRBJ2-5; D is ambiguous. Germline CDR1 reads LGHNT; CDR2 reads FRNRAP. The CDR3 is 13 residues long. Trimming pared 2 bases from V and 3 bases from J, leaving 7 bases between. CDR3 coding DNA: TGTGCTAGTGGTTTGAACAGAGAAGAGACCCAGTACTTC. As protein: CASGLNREETQYF.

This clonotype was counted ten times or more. The chain recombines TRBV7-9 with TRBJ2-3, with TRBD2 identical over 8 bases. The V segment lost 4 bases and the J segment 1 base; nucleotides outside the gene matches: 22. CDR1 is SEHNR, CDR2 FQNEAQ, per germline (reference sequence). The CDR3 extends over 21 amino acids. Here the CDR3 reads CASSYDYPRVTSGGRTDTQYF. CDR3 DNA sequence: TGTGCCAGCAGCTACGATTACCCGCGTGTAACTAGCGGAGGCCGCACAGATACGCAGTATTTT.

This clonotype was detected only a few times. J is TRBJ2-7 and V is TRBV7-8; the D is unclear. In germline, CDR1 is SGHVS, CDR2 FQNEAQ. The V end was cut by 4 bases, the J end by 5 bases, with 9 bases between. The CDR3 extends over 12 amino acids. Here the CDR3 reads CASSSERNEQYF. The CDR3 bases are TGTGCCAGCAGCTCGGAAAGAAACGAGCAGTACTTC.

The rearrangement uses TRBV6-6 and TRBJ2-7; D might be TRBD2 (6 bases). The germline gives CDR1 MNHNY, CDR2 SVGAGI (reference sequence). Trimming stripped 5 bases from V and 1 base from J, with 15 bases between. The CDR3 has 15 residues. Here the CDR3 DNA reads TGTGCCAGCAGTGAGGCCGGGGACTCTTCCTACGAGCAGTACGTC. This sequence encodes CASSEAGDSSYEQYV.

This chain connects TRBV10-3 to TRBJ2-3; maybe TRBD1 (5 bases). The germline CDR1 and CDR2 sequences are ENHRY and SYGVKD. The CDR3 runs 12 residues. CDR3 in amino acids: CGTRGGTDTQYF. Here the CDR3 DNA reads TGTGGCACAAGGGGTGGGACAGATACGCAGTATTTT.

This chain connects TRBV7-9 to TRBJ2-3; D unclear. Per germline, CDR1 SEHNR and CDR2 FQNEAQ (reference sequence). The length of the CDR3 is 13 residues. Trimming removed 1 base at V and 4 bases at J, with 6 bases between. CDR3 residues: CASSLVGPDTQYF. CDR3 DNA sequence: TGTGCCAGCAGCTTAGTCGGTCCAGATACGCAGTATTTT.

The table lists this clonotype with many counts. The chain is built from TRBV7-2 and TRBJ2-3; D is ambiguous. CDR1 is SGHTA and CDR2 is FQGNSA in the germline V gene. Trimming pared 1 base from V and 6 bases from J, leaving 17 bases between. The CDR3 has 16 amino acids. CDR3 in amino acids: CASSLEDWAAPDTQYF. In nucleotides, the CDR3 is TGTGCCAGCAGCTTAGAAGATTGGGCGGCCCCCGATACGCAGTATTTT. Using reference TRBV7-2 and TRBJ2-3 for the parts outside the CDR3, the full variable domain is GAGVSQSPSNKVTEKGKDVELRCDPISGHTALYWYRQSLGQGLEFLIYFQGNSAPDKSGLPSDRFSAERTGGSVSTLTIQRTQQEDSAVYLCASSLEDWAAPDTQYFGPGTRLTVL.

In this sample, this clonotype turned up a few times. The V call is TRBV7-2, the J call TRBJ1-2, with 8 nucleotides matching TRBD1. Trimming cost V 2 bases and J 3 bases; bases outside gene matches: 5. The CDR3 has 15 residues. Per germline, CDR1 SGHTA and CDR2 FQGNSA. The CDR3 DNA sequence: TGTGCCAGCAGCTTATTTTCGGGACAGGACTATGGCTACACCTTC. This sequence encodes CASSLFSGQDYGYTF.

The J gene is TRBJ2-5, the V gene TRBV15; 14 bases fit TRBD2. Germline V CDR1 and CDR2: LNHNV, YYDKDF (reference sequence). This CDR3 has 15 amino acids. Trimming took 3 bases from V and 5 from J; bases not matched to a gene: 2. CDR3 bases: TGTGCCACCAGCAGCGGACTAGCGGGAGGCGAGACCCAGTACTTC. Protein product: CATSSGLAGGETQYF.

V and J are TRBV4-3 and TRBJ2-5, with D possibly TRBD1 on 5 matching bases. The CDR3 consists of 17 residues. The germline V gene encodes CDR1 LGHNA and CDR2 YSLEER. The V end lost 1 base, the J end lost 1 base, and 16 bases lay between the germline ends. CDR3 sequence reads: CASSQAVAGNSQETQYF. The CDR3 DNA is TGCGCCAGCAGCCAAGCTGTGGCAGGGAATAGCCAAGAGACCCAGTACTTC.